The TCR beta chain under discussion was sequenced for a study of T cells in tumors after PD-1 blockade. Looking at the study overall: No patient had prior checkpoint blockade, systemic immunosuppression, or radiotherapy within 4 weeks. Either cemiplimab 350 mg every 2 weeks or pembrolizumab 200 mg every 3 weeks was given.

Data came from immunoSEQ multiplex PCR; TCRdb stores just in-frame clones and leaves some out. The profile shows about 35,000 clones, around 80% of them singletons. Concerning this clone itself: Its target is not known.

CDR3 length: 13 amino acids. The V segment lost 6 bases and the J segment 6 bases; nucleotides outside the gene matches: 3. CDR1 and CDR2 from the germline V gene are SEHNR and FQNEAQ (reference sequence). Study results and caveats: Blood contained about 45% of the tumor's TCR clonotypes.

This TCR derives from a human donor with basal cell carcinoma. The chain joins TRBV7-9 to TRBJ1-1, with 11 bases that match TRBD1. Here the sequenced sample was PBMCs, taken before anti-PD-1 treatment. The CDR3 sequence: CASRAGQGAEAFF. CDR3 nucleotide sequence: TGTGCCAGCAGGGCGGGACAGGGGGCTGAAGCTTTCTTT.